One and the same sample provided the 3 T cell receptor beta chains below, sequenced in a study of identical twins. TCRdb used MiXCR to reprocess the 5' RACE reads, holding one entry per CDR3 protein. The data contain fewer than 650,000 distinct CDR3 sequences, more than 9% of them singletons. This sample was also put to use in a study of yellow fever vaccine responses in identical twins.

The sample comprised PBMCs. The origin of the receptors is a woman between 18 and 29 years old in good health.

The CDR3 DNA reads as TGCAGCGTTGACATGACTAGCGGGGGGCCGGGCACCGGGGAGCTGTTTTTT. Its protein is CSVDMTSGGPGTGELFF. The chain is built from TRBV29-1 and TRBJ2-2, with TRBD2 identical over 13 bases. Trimming removed 3 bases from V and 4 bases from J; junction bases left unmatched: 8. CDR1 and CDR2 (germline): SQVTM, ANQGSEA. The CDR3 totals 17 residues.

The chain uses TRBV3-1 and TRBJ2-1; 8 bases line up with TRBD2. With V trimmed by 2 bases and J by 9 bases, 9 bases remained unmatched. This CDR3 region has 15 residues. CDR1 and CDR2 from the germline V gene are LGHDT and YNNKEL (reference sequence). The CDR3 is CASSQRGGRYGEQFF. The CDR3 nucleotides read TGTGCCAGCAGCCAACGCGGGGGGAGATATGGTGAGCAGTTCTTC.

In this sample, this clonotype turned up many times. The gene calls are TRBV4-2 and TRBJ2-1, with 10 bases lining up with TRBD2. The V gene end was trimmed by 0 bases and the J gene end by 9 bases; junction bases not matched to a gene: 5. CDR1 is LGHNA, CDR2 YNFKEQ, per germline. The CDR3 has 15 residues. CDR3 sequence (DNA): TGTGCCAGCAGCCAAGAACCAGCGGGGGGGGCTGAGCAGTTCTTC. Protein sequence: CASSQEPAGGAEQFF.